Below are 5 T cell receptor beta chains sequenced from a single sample in a study of blood T cells in healthy people across ages. Primers used in a second PCR of about 6 to 11 cycles were a sample-barcoded 5' primer and a J-beta primer mix. MiXCR was run by TCRdb on the 5' RACE reads, yielding one entry per CDR3 protein. The data contain 1.5 million to 2 million distinct CDR3 sequences, about 50% of them singletons. Material: blood. The receptor source for this set is a woman between 40 and 50 years old in good health.

V usage is TRBV2 and J usage is TRBJ2-1; TRBD2 matches 7 bases. Losses at the gene ends were 6 bases for V and 6 bases for J; bases not matched to a gene: 20. The CDR3 contains 18 residues. Per the germline V gene, CDR1 is SNHLY and CDR2 is FYNNEI. The CDR3 DNA sequence: TGTGCCAGCAGGTCCCCGGGACTACCAACTCCCAAGGGCAATGAGCAGTTCTTC. It translates to CASRSPGLPTPKGNEQFF. Combining the CDR3 with reference TRBV2 and TRBJ2-1 gives the whole variable domain EPEVTQTPSHQVTQMGQEVILRCVPISNHLYFYWYRQILGQKVEFLVSFYNNEISEKSEIFDDQFSVERPDGSNFTLKIRSTKLEDSAMYFCASRSPGLPTPKGNEQFFGPGTRLTVL.

The V call is TRBV12-3 or TRBV12-4, the J call TRBJ2-3; 7 bases map to TRBD2. V trimming: 7 bases; J trimming: 1 base; junction bases outside the gene matches: 5. This CDR3 has 14 residues. Here the CDR3 reads CASTFAGGTDTQYF. CDR3 sequence (DNA): TGTGCCAGCACCTTCGCGGGGGGCACAGATACGCAGTATTTT.

The chain couples TRBV24-1 to TRBJ1-2, with D tentatively TRBD1 (6 bases). With 3 bases removed from V and 4 bases from J, the gap between germline ends came to 17 bases. The germline V gene encodes CDR1 KGHDR and CDR2 SFDVKD. The CDR3 spans 16 residues. The CDR3 DNA follows: TGTGCCACCAGTGATCCTCGGATAGGGGGTCCCTATGGCTACACCTTC. The encoded protein is CATSDPRIGGPYGYTF.

The V gene is TRBV9, the J gene TRBJ2-1, with D unclear. In germline, CDR1 is SGDLS, CDR2 YYNGEE. Between the trimmed V and J ends, which lost 2 bases and 0 bases, there was a span of 12 bases. This CDR3 is built from 16 residues. CDR3 region: CASSVDLLSSYNEQFF. The CDR3 DNA reads TGTGCCAGCAGCGTCGACTTATTGAGCTCCTACAATGAGCAGTTCTTC.

The rearrangement uses TRBV20-1 and TRBJ1-1, with TRBD1 matching over 9 bases. Germline V gene sequence: CDR1 DFQATT, CDR2 SNEGSKA (reference sequence). Trimming at V came to 5 bases and at J to 0 bases, leaving 7 bases not matched to a gene. The CDR3 length is 15 residues. The CDR3 protein is CSAQEGQGLNTEAFF. The CDR3 bases are TGCAGTGCTCAAGAGGGACAGGGCCTGAACACTGAAGCTTTCTTT.